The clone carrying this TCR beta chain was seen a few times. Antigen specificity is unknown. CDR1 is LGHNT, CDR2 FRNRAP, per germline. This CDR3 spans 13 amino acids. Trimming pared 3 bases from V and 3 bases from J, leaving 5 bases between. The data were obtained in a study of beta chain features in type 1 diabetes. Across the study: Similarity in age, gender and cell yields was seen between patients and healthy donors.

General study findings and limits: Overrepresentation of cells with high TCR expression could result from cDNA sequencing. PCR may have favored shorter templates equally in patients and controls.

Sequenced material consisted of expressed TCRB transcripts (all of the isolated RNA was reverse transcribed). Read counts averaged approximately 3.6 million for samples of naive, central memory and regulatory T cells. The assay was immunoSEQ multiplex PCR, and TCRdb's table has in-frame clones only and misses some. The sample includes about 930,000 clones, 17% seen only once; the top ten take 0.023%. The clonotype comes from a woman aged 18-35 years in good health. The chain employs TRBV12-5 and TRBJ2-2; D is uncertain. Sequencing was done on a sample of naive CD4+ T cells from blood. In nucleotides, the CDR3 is TGTGCTAGTGGTTTTGGGTACACCGGGGAGCTGTTTTTT. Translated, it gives CASGFGYTGELFF.